The 20 T cell receptor beta chains reported below all come from one sample, sequenced in a study of T cells after yellow fever vaccination. In TCRdb, the 5' RACE reads were re-called with MiXCR into one record per CDR3 protein. Among 250,000 or so distinct CDR3 sequences listed, less than 7.5% were seen once. This material consisted of CD4+ T cells sorted from PBMCs, taken on the day of the yellow fever booster vaccination. The source of these receptors is a man aged 25-45 years who received the YFV17D yellow fever vaccine.

This clonotype turned up a few times. The chain links TRBV29-1 to TRBJ2-2, with 8 bases matching TRBD1. This CDR3 is 14 amino acids long. After removal of 8 bases from V and 7 bases from J, the junction contained 12 bases not matched to a gene. The germline V gene has CDR1 SQVTM and CDR2 ANQGSEA. The CDR3 DNA follows: TGCAGCTCCCGCGCAGGGGGCATTAGCGGGGAGCTGTTTTTT. This sequence encodes CSSRAGGISGELFF.

This clonotype was seen a few times. The chain links TRBV6-1 to TRBJ2-7; TRBD2 agrees at 16 bases. CDR1 and CDR2 (germline): MNHNS, SASEGT. V lost 5 bases and J lost 5; bases outside the gene matches: 6. The CDR3 extends over 16 amino acids. CDR3 loop: CASSKGLAGGFDEQYF. CDR3 bases: TGTGCCAGCAGTAAGGGACTAGCGGGAGGGTTCGACGAGCAGTACTTC.

This clonotype was observed at least ten times. V is TRBV5-1 and J is TRBJ2-7; TRBD1 matches 8 bases. This CDR3 has 15 amino acids. Germline loops: CDR1 SGHRS, CDR2 YFSETQ. Losses at the gene ends were 4 bases for V and 4 bases for J; bases not matched to a gene: 10. CDR3 amino acids: CASSAPWTGKYEQYF. The CDR3 region has the DNA TGCGCCAGCAGCGCACCATGGACAGGGAAATACGAGCAGTACTTC.

This clonotype turned up a few times. The gene calls are TRBV11-2 and TRBJ2-5; D gene unclear. The CDR3 spans 12 residues. Deletions cut 5 bases from V and 5 bases from J, with 9 bases between. Germline CDR1 SGHAT, CDR2 FQNNGV. CDR3 coding DNA: TGTGCCAGCAGCCCGGAGTGGGAGACCCAGTACTTC. This encodes CASSPEWETQYF.

The table lists this clonotype with a few counts. The chain carries TRBV7-2 and TRBJ2-3; D remains unclear. The germline V gene has CDR1 SGHTA and CDR2 FQGNSA. V lost 5 bases and J lost 2, with 11 bases in between. The CDR3 contains 14 residues. The CDR3 here is CASSTPTITDTQYF. The CDR3 nucleotides read TGTGCCAGCAGCACCCCAACTATCACAGATACGCAGTATTTT. Using reference TRBV7-2 and TRBJ2-3 for the parts outside the CDR3, the full variable domain is GAGVSQSPSNKVTEKGKDVELRCDPISGHTALYWYRQSLGQGLEFLIYFQGNSAPDKSGLPSDRFSAERTGGSVSTLTIQRTQQEDSAVYLCASSTPTITDTQYFGPGTRLTVL.

This clonotype was found a few times. The chain carries TRBV5-5 and TRBJ1-5; TRBD1 is a possible D gene (6 bases). The CDR3 has 16 amino acids. Trimming took 1 base from V and 3 from J, leaving 14 bases between them. Germline-derived CDR1 and CDR2 are SGHKS and YYEKEE (reference sequence). Here the CDR3 DNA reads TGTGCCAGCAGCTTGTCGGCAGGGGCCTACAATCAGCCCCAGCATTTT. The encoded protein is CASSLSAGAYNQPQHF.

This clonotype was observed a few times. The chain links TRBV5-1 to TRBJ2-2; D is perhaps TRBD2 (5 bases). V was clipped by 1 base and J by 4 bases, with 14 bases between them. From germline, CDR1 is SGHRS and CDR2 YFSETQ. This CDR3 contains 16 residues. The CDR3 reads CASSLSSRVLTGELFF. As DNA, the CDR3 is TGCGCCAGCAGCTTGTCTTCGCGGGTACTCACCGGGGAGCTGTTTTTT.

This clonotype showed up many times. The chain uses TRBV7-2 and TRBJ1-1, with D unresolved. This CDR3 has 13 amino acids. Trimming took off 5 bases at V and 7 bases at J, with 14 bases between the two ends. Germline loops: CDR1 SGHTA, CDR2 FQGNSA. CDR3 coding DNA: TGTGCCAGCAGCCTGACCCAGGAGGGTGAAGCTTTCTTT. Translation gives CASSLTQEGEAFF.

This clonotype has more than one count but fewer than ten. The V and J genes are TRBV12-3 or TRBV12-4 and TRBJ2-3; D not resolved. The CDR3 loop spans 12 amino acids. V lost 8 bases to trimming and J lost 2 bases, with 8 bases between them. CDR3 nucleotides: TGTGCCAGCGCTTTTATCACAGATACGCAGTATTTT. Translation gives CASAFITDTQYF.

This clonotype appeared many times. The chain recombines TRBV28 with TRBJ2-7; 7 positions match TRBD2. V lost 7 bases to trimming and J lost 3 bases; unmatched junction nucleotides: 6. The CDR3 sequence is 13 residues long. Germline V gene data show CDR1 as MDHEN and CDR2 as SYDVKM. For the CDR3, the DNA is TGTGCCAGCAAGCGGGAAATCGTCTACGAGCAGTACTTC. Translating it yields CASKREIVYEQYF.

In its sample, this clonotype was seen a few times. The V call is TRBV20-1, the J call TRBJ2-1; D unresolved. V was cut by 1 base and J by 5 bases, with 15 bases left in between. The CDR3 loop spans 15 amino acids. Per the germline V gene, CDR1 is DFQATT and CDR2 is SNEGSKA (reference sequence). DNA for the CDR3: TGCAGTGCTAGAGTCTATACACGGATTCACAATGAGCAGTTCTTC. Protein product: CSARVYTRIHNEQFF.

The chain uses TRBV9 and TRBJ1-6, with D unresolved. V lost 3 bases to trimming and J lost 10 bases, with 20 bases between them. CDR1 and CDR2 (germline): SGDLS, YYNGEE. CDR3 length: 16 amino acids. The CDR3 DNA reads as TGTGCCAGCAGCGAGGGCCAGGCCCTCCAGGCCTCACCCCTCCACTTT. Its protein is CASSEGQALQASPLHF.

This clonotype was picked up a small number of times. The chain links TRBV20-1 to TRBJ2-1; D is possibly TRBD2 (5 bases). CDR3 length: 14 amino acids. Trimming took 3 bases from V and 6 from J, leaving 15 bases between them. Germline-derived CDR1 and CDR2 are DFQATT and SNEGSKA (reference sequence). The CDR3 here is CSASPRALGNEQFF. DNA for the CDR3: TGCAGTGCTAGTCCGAGGGCCTTGGGCAATGAGCAGTTCTTC.

This clonotype was seen only a few times. The V call is TRBV4-3, the J call TRBJ2-7; D might be TRBD1 (5 bases). The CDR3 has 17 residues. The ends were cut back, 4 bases at V and 2 bases at J, with 21 bases in the middle. Per the germline V gene, CDR1 is LGHNA and CDR2 is YSLEER. The CDR3 region is CASSLSPLWGETYEQYF. CDR3 sequence (DNA): TGCGCCAGCAGCCTCAGCCCCCTGTGGGGCGAGACCTACGAGCAGTACTTC.

This clonotype was seen at least ten times. This rearrangement joins TRBV20-1 to TRBJ2-1; D may match TRBD1 or TRBD2 (5 bases each). The CDR3 covers 17 residues. The V end was cut by 0 bases, the J end by 1 base, with 16 bases between. CDR1 and CDR2 from the germline V gene are DFQATT and SNEGSKA (reference sequence). In DNA form, the CDR3 reads TGCAGTGCTAGAGAAACGGGGCGCGGTGGGTCCTACAATGAGCAGTTCTTC. This translates into CSARETGRGGSYNEQFF.

Only a few counts were recorded for this clonotype. The chain combines TRBV30 with TRBJ2-1, with D possibly called TRBD1 or TRBD2 (5 bases each). Per germline, CDR1 GTSNPN and CDR2 SVGIG (reference sequence). V gave up 4 bases and J gave up 0 bases, with 19 bases separating them. CDR3 size: 17 residues. CDR3 bases: TGTGCCTGGACCCCCCAGACCCCGGGGCTCTCCTACAATGAGCAGTTCTTC. This codes for CAWTPQTPGLSYNEQFF. Drawing the rest from reference TRBV30 and TRBJ2-1, the complete variable domain is SQTIHQWPATLVQPVGSPLSLECTVEGTSNPNLYWYRQAAGRGLQLLFYSVGIGQISSEVPQNLSASRPQDRQFILSSKKLLLSDSGFYLCAWTPQTPGLSYNEQFFGPGTRLTVL.

The chain carries TRBV6-2 or TRBV6-3 and TRBJ2-1; D tentatively reads TRBD1 or TRBD2 (5 bases each). The CDR3 consists of 15 residues. V dropped 4 bases and J dropped 0 bases, with 10 bases sitting between them. The germline V gene encodes CDR1 MNHEY and CDR2 SVGEGT. In DNA form, the CDR3 reads TGTGCCAGCAGTTCATGGGGGAGCTCCTACAATGAGCAGTTCTTC. Translation: CASSSWGSSYNEQFF.

V and J are TRBV7-2 and TRBJ2-1; D is ambiguous. The CDR3 totals 13 residues. V dropped 6 bases and J dropped 6 bases, with 12 bases sitting between them. CDR1 and CDR2 from the germline V gene are SGHTA and FQGNSA. The CDR3 here is CASSYPKSNEQFF. The CDR3 DNA reads as TGTGCCAGCAGTTACCCCAAATCCAATGAGCAGTTCTTC.

Many counts were recorded for this clonotype. The chain uses TRBV7-9 and TRBJ2-5; D not resolved. CDR3 length: 13 residues. Germline V gene sequence: CDR1 SEHNR, CDR2 FQNEAQ (reference sequence). V lost 3 bases, J lost 7 bases, and 12 bases lay in between. The CDR3 is CASSLGRQRTQYF. CDR3 sequence (DNA): TGTGCCAGCAGCTTGGGTAGGCAACGGACCCAGTACTTC.

The rearrangement uses TRBV7-9 and TRBJ2-1, with D possibly TRBD1 on 6 matching bases. The CDR3 sequence is 14 residues long. CDR1 SEHNR and CDR2 FQNEAQ come from the germline V gene (reference sequence). The V and J ends lost 5 bases and 0 bases respectively, with 8 bases between them. This chain's CDR3 is CASSQGRSYNEQFF. The CDR3 nucleotides read TGTGCCAGCAGCCAGGGGCGCTCCTACAATGAGCAGTTCTTC.